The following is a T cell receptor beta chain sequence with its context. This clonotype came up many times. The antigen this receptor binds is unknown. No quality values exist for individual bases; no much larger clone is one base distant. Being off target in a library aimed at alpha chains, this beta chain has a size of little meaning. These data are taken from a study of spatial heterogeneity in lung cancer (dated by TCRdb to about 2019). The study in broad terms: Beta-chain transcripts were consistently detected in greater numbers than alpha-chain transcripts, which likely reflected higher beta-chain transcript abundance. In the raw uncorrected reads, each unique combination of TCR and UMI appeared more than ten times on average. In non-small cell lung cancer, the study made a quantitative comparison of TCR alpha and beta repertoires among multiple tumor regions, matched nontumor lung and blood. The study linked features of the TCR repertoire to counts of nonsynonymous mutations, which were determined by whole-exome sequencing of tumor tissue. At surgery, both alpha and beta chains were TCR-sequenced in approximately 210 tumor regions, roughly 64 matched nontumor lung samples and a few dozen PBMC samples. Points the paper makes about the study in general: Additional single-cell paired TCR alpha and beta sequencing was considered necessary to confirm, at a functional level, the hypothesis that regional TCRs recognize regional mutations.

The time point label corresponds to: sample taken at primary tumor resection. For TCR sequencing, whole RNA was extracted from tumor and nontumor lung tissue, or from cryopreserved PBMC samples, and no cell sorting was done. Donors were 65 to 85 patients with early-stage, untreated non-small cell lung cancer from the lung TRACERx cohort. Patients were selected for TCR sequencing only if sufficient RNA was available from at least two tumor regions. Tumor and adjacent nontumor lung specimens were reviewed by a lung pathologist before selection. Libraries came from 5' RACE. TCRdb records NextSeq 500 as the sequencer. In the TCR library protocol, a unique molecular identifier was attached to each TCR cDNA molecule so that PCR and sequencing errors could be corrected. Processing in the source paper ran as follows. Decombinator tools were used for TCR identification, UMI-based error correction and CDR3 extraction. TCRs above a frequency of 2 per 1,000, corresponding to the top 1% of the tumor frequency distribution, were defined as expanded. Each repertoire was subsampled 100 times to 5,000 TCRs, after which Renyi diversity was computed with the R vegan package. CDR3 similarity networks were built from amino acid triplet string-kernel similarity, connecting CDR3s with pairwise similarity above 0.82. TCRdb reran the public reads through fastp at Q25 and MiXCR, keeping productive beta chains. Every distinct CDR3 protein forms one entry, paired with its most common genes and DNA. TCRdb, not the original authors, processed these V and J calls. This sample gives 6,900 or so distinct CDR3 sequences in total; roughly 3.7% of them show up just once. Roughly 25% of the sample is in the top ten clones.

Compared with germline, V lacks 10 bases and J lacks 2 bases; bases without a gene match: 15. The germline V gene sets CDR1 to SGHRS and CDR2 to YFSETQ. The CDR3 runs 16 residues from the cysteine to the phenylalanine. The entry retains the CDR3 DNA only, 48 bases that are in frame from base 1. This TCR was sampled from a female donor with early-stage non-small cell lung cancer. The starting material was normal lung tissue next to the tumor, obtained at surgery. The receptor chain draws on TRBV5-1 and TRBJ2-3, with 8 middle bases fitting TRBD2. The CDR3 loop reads CACSISGTRNTDTQYF. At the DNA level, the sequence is TGCGCCTGCTCTATTTCCGGGACTAGGAACACAGATACGCAGTATTTT.